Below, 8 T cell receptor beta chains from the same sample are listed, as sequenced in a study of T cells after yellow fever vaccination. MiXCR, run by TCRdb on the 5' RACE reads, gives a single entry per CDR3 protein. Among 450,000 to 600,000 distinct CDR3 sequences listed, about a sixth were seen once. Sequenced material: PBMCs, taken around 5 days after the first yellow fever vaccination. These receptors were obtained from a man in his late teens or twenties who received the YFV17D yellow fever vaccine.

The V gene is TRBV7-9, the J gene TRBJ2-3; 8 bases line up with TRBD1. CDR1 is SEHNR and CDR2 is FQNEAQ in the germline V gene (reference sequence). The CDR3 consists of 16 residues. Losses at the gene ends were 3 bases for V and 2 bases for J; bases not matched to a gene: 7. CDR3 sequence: CASSFGTGIDTDTQYF. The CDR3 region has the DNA TGTGCCAGCAGCTTCGGGACAGGAATAGACACAGATACGCAGTATTTT.

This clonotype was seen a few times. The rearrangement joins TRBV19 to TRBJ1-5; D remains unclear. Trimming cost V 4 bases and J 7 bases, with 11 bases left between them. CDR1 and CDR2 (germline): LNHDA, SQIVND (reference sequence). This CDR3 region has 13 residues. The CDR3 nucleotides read TGTGCCAGTAGTACCGAGGGTTGGCAGCCCCAGCATTTT. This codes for CASSTEGWQPQHF.

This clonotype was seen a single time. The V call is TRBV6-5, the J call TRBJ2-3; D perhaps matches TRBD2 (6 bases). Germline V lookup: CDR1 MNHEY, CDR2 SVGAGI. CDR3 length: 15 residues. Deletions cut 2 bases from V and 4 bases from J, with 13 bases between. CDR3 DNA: TGTGCCAGCAGTTACCTATCCGGAGGGGCAGATACGCAGTATTTT. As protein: CASSYLSGGADTQYF.

CDR3 sequence: CASSLSTGALHTDTQYF. CDR3 bases: TGTGCCAGCAGTTTATCGACAGGGGCCCTACACACAGATACGCAGTATTTT. V gene TRBV27 combines with J gene TRBJ2-3, with 8 bases aligning to TRBD1. The CDR3 is made up of 17 amino acids. Losses at the gene ends were 0 bases for V and 2 bases for J; bases not matched to a gene: 7. Per germline, CDR1 MNHEY and CDR2 SMNVEV (reference sequence).

The CDR3 sequence: CASSWARQNRYEQYV. Written as DNA, the CDR3 is TGCGCCAGCAGCTGGGCAAGACAGAATCGGTACGAGCAGTACGTC. This rearrangement joins TRBV5-1 to TRBJ2-7, with D possibly TRBD1 on 5 matching bases. The CDR3 has 15 residues. Between the trimmed V and J ends, which lost 3 bases and 4 bases, there was a span of 17 bases. Germline CDR1 reads SGHRS; CDR2 reads YFSETQ.

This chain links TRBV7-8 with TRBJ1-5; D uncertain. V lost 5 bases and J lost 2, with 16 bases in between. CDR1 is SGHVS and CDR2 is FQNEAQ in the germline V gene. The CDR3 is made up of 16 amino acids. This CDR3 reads CASSPSLSWGNQPQHF. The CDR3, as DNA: TGTGCCAGCAGCCCCTCCCTATCATGGGGCAATCAGCCCCAGCATTTT.

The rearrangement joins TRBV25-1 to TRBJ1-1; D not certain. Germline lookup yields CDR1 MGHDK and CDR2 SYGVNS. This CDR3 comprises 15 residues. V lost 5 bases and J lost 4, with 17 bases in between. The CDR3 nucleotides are TGTGCCAGCAGTCCCCGGACCGATTTTGGCACTGAAGCTTTCTTT. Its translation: CASSPRTDFGTEAFF.

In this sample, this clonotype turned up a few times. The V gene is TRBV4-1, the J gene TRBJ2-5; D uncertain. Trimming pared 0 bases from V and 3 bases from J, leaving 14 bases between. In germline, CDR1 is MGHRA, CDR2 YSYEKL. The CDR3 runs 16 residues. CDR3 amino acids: CASSQDLGPGKETQYF. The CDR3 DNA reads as TGCGCCAGCAGCCAAGATTTAGGTCCAGGAAAAGAGACCCAGTACTTC.